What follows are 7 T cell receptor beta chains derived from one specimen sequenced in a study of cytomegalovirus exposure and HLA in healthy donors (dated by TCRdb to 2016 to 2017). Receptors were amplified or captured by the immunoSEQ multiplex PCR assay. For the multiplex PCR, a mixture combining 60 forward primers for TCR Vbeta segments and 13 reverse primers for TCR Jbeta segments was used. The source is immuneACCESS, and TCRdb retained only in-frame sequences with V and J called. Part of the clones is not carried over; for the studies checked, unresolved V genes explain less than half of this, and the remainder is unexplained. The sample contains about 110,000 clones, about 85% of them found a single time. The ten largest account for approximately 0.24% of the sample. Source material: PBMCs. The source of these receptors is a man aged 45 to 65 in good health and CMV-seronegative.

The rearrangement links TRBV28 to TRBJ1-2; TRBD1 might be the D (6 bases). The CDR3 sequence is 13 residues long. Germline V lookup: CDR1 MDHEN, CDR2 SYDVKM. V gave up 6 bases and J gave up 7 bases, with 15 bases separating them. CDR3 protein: CASRNPGQGGYTF. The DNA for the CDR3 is TGTGCCAGCAGGAATCCGGGACAAGGTGGCTACACCTTC.

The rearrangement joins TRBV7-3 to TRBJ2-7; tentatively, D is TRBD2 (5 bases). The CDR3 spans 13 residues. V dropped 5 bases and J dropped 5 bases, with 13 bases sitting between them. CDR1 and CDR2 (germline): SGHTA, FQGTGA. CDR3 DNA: TGTGCCAGCAGCGGCAGGTTGGGAGACGAGCAGTACTTC. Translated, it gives CASSGRLGDEQYF.

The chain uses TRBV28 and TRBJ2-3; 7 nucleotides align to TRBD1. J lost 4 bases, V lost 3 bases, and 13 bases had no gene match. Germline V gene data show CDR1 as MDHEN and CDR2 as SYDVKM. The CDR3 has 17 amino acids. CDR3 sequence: CASSFLPDRVGPDTQYF. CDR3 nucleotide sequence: TGTGCCAGCAGTTTTCTTCCTGACAGGGTCGGCCCAGATACGCAGTATTTT.

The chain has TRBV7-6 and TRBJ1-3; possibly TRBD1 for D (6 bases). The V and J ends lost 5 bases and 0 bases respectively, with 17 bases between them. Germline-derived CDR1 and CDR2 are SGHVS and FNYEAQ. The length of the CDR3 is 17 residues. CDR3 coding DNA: TGTGCCAGCAGCCCTGGGACCCAGGGGCGCTCTGGAAACACCATATATTTT. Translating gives CASSPGTQGRSGNTIYF.

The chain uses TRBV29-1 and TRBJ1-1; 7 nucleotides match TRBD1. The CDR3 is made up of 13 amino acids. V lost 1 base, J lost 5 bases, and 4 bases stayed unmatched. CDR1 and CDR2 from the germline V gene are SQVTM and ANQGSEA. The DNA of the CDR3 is TGCAGCGTTGAAGTCGTCAGGGGGACTGAAGCTTTCTTT. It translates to CSVEVVRGTEAFF.

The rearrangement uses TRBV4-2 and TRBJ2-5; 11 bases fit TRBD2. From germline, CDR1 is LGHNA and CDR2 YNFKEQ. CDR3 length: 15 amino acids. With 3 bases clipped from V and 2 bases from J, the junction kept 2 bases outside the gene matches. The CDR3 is CASSQPSGGQETQYF. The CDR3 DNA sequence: TGTGCCAGCAGCCAGCCTAGCGGGGGGCAAGAGACCCAGTACTTC.

CDR3 protein: CASSRGTPRSQETQYF. For the CDR3, the DNA is TGTGCCAGCAGCCGCGGGACTCCCCGCTCCCAAGAGACCCAGTACTTC. V and J are TRBV5-4 and TRBJ2-5, with a possible D match to TRBD2 (6 bases). The CDR3 loop spans 16 amino acids. Germline V lookup: CDR1 SGHNT, CDR2 YYREEE (reference sequence). Trimming left V 4 bases short and J 1 base short, with 17 bases between.